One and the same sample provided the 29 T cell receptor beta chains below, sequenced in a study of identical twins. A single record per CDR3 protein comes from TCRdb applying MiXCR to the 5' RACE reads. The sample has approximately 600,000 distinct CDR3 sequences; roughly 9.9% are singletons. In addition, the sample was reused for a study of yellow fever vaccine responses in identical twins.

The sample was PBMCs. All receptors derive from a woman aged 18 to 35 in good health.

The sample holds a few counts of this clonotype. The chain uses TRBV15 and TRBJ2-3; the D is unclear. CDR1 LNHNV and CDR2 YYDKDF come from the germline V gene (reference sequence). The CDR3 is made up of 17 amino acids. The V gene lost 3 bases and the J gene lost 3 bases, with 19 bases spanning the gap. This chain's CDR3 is CATSSPGLQTETDTQYF. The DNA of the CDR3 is TGTGCCACCAGCAGTCCGGGCCTCCAAACGGAGACAGATACGCAGTATTTT.

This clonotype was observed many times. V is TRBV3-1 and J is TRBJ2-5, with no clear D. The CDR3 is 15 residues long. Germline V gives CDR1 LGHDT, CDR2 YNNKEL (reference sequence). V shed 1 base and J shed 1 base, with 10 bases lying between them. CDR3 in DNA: TGTGCCAGCAGCCAAGTACTGAGGACCCAAGAGACCCAGTACTTC. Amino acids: CASSQVLRTQETQYF.

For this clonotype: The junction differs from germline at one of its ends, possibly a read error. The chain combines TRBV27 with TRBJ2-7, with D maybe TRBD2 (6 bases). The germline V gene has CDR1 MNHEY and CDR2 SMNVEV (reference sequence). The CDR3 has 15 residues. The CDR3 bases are TGTGCCAGCAGTTTACGGGACTCACCTAACTACGAGCTGTACTTC. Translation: CASSLRDSPNYELYF.

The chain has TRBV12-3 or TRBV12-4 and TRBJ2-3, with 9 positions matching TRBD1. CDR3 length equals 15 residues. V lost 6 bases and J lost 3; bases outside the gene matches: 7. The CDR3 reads CASRQGAQGTDTQYF. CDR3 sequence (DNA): TGTGCCAGCAGACAGGGGGCGCAGGGTACAGATACGCAGTATTTT.

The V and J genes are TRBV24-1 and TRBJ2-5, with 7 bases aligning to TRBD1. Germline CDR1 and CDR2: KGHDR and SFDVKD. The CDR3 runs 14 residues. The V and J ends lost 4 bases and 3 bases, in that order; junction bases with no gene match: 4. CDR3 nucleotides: TGTGCCACCAGTGAGGGGACAGTAAAAGAGACCCAGTACTTC. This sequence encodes CATSEGTVKETQYF.

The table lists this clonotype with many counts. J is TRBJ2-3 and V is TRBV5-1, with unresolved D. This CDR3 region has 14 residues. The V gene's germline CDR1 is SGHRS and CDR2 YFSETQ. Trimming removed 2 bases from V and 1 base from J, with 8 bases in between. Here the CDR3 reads CASSFRSGTDTQYF. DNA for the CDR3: TGCGCCAGCAGCTTTCGCAGTGGCACAGATACGCAGTATTTT. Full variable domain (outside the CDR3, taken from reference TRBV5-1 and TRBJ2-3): KAGVTQTPRYLIKTRGQQVTLSCSPISGHRSVSWYQQTPGQGLQFLFEYFSETQRNKGNFPGRFSGRQFSNSRSEMNVSTLELGDSALYLCASSFRSGTDTQYFGPGTRLTVL.

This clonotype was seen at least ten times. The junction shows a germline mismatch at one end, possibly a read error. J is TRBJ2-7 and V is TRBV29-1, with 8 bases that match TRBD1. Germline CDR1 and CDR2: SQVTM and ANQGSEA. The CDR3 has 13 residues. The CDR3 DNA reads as TGCAGCGTTGAAGAAGCACAGGGGGAGGCGTTGAACTTC. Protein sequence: CSVEEAQGEALNF.

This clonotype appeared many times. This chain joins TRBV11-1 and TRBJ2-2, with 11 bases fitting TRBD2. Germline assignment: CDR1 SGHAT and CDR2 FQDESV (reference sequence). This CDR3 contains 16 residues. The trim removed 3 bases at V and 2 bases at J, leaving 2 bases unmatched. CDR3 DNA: TGTGCCAGCAGCTTGGGACTAGCGGACAACACCGGGGAGCTGTTTTTT. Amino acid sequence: CASSLGLADNTGELFF.

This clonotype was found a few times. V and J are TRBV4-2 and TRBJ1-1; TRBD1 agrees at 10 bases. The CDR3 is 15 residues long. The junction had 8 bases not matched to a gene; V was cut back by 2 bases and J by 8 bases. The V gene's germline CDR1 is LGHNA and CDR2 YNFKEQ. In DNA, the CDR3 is TGTGCCAGCAGCCAACCCAAGACAGGGGGCGACGAAGCTTTCTTT. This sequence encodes CASSQPKTGGDEAFF.

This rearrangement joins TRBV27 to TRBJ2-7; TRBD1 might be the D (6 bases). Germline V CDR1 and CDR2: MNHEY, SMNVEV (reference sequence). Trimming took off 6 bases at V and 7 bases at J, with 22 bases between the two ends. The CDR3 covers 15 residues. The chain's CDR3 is CASSPRRTVFWEQYF. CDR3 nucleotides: TGTGCCAGCAGCCCCCGCCGGACAGTATTCTGGGAGCAGTACTTC.

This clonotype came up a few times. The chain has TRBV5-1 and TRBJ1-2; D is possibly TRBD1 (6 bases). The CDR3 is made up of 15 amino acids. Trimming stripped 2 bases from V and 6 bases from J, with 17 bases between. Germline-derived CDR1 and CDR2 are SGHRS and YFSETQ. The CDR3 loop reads CASSFKTGTRDGYTF. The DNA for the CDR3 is TGCGCCAGCAGCTTTAAGACAGGTACTAGAGATGGCTACACCTTC.

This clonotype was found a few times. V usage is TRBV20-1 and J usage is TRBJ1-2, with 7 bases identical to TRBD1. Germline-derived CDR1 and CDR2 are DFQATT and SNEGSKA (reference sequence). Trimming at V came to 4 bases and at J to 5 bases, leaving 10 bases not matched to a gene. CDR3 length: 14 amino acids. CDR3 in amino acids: CSAIRTGVRYGYTF. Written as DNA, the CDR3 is TGCAGTGCTATACGAACAGGGGTGCGGTATGGCTACACCTTC.

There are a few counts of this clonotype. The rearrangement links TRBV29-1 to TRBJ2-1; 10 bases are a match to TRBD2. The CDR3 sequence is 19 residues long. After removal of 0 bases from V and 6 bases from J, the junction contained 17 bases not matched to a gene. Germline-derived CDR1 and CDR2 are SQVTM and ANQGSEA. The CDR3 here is CSVEDLGLAGDQKPNEQFF. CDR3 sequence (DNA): TGCAGCGTTGAAGATCTGGGGCTAGCGGGGGACCAAAAACCCAATGAGCAGTTCTTC.

The CDR3 sequence: CASSYREGGSDTQYF. DNA of the CDR3: TGTGCCAGCAGTTACCGAGAGGGCGGGAGCGATACGCAGTATTTT. The V call is TRBV6-5, the J call TRBJ2-3; 7 bases align to TRBD2. Germline trimming cut 2 bases from V and 6 bases from J; bases unmatched to any gene: 8. Germline CDR1 and CDR2: MNHEY and SVGAGI. This CDR3 region has 15 residues.

The CDR3 DNA is TGTGCCAGCAGCCCAACGGTCTTGGGGGGGAGGCAGTTCTTC. Its protein is CASSPTVLGGRQFF. The chain couples TRBV7-9 to TRBJ2-1; 7 positions match TRBD2. The CDR3 is made up of 14 amino acids. Trimming took 5 bases from V and 12 from J; bases not matched to a gene: 13. Germline CDR1 SEHNR, CDR2 FQNEAQ (reference sequence).

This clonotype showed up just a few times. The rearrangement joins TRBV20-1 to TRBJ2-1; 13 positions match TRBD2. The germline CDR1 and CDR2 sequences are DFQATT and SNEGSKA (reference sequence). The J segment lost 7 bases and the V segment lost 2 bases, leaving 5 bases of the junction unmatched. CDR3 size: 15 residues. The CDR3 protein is CSARRTSGRLNEQFF. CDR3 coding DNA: TGCAGTGCTAGACGGACTAGCGGGAGACTAAATGAGCAGTTCTTC.

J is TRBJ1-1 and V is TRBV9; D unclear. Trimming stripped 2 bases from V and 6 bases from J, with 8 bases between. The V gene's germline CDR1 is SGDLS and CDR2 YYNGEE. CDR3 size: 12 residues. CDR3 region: CASSVVGSEAFF. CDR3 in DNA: TGTGCCAGCAGCGTGGTGGGCTCTGAAGCTTTCTTT.

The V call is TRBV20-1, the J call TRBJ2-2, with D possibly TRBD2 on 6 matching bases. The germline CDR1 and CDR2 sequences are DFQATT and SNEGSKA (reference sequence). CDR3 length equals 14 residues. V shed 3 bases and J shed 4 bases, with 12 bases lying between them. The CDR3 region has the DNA TGCAGTGCTAGGCCGCTAGCGAGCACCGGGGAGCTGTTTTTT. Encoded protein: CSARPLASTGELFF.

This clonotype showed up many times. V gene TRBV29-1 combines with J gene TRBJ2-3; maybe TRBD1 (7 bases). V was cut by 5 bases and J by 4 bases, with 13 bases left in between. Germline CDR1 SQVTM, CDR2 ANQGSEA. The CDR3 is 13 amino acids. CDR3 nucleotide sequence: TGCAGCGTTCCCGACAGGGAGGCAGATACGCAGTATTTT. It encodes CSVPDREADTQYF.

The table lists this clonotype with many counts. This chain's CDR3 is CASSVGVGGALNEQFF. The CDR3 coding sequence is TGTGCCAGCAGCGTAGGGGTCGGGGGGGCGCTAAATGAGCAGTTCTTC. V gene TRBV9 combines with J gene TRBJ2-1; 8 bases are shared with TRBD2. CDR3 length equals 16 residues. J was trimmed by 7 bases and V by 0 bases; bases with no gene match: 9. Germline V gives CDR1 SGDLS, CDR2 YYNGEE.

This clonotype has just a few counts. For the CDR3, the DNA is TGCAGTGCTAGAACAACGGGAGGCTCGGACATTCAGTACTTC. Translation gives CSARTTGGSDIQYF. This chain links TRBV20-1 with TRBJ2-4; 7 bases agree with TRBD2. The germline V gene has CDR1 DFQATT and CDR2 SNEGSKA (reference sequence). CDR3 length equals 14 residues. The V and J ends lost 2 bases and 8 bases, in that order; junction bases with no gene match: 9.

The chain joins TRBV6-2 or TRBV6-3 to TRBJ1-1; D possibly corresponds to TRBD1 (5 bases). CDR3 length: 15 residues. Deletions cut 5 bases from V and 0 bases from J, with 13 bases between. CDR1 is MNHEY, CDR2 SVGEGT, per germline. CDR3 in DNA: TGTGCCAGCAGTAGGACATCGCCCATGAACACTGAAGCTTTCTTT. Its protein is CASSRTSPMNTEAFF.

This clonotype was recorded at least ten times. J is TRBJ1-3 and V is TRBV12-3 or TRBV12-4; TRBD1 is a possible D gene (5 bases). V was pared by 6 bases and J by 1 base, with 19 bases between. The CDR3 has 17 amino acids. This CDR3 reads CASSPLGQGKSGNTIYF. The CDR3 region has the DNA TGTGCCAGCAGCCCCCTGGGGCAGGGCAAGTCTGGAAACACCATATATTTT.

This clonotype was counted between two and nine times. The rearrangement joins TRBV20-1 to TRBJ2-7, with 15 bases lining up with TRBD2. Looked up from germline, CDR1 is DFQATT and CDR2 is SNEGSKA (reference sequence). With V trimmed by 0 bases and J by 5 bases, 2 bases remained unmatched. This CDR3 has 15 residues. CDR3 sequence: CSARDGTSGGNEQYF. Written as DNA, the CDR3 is TGCAGTGCTAGAGATGGGACTAGCGGGGGGAACGAGCAGTACTTC.

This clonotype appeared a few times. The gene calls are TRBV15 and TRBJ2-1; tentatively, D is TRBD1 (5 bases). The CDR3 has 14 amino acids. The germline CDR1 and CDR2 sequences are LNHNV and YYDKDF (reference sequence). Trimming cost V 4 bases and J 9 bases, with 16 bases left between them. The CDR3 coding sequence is TGTGCCACCAGCACACCAGACTCAGGGATTGAGCAGTTCTTC. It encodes CATSTPDSGIEQFF.

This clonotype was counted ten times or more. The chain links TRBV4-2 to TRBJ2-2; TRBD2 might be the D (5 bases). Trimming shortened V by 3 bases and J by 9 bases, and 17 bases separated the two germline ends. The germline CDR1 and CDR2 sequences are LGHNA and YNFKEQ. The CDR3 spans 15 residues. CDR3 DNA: TGTGCCAGCAGCCACCCCAAAGTGGGAGTAAGGGAGCTGTTTTTT. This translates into CASSHPKVGVRELFF.

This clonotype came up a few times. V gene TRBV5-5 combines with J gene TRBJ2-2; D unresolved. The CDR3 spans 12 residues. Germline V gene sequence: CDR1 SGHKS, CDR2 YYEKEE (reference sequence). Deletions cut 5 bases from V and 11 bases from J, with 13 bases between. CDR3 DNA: TGTGCCAGCAGTTCTGCCGGAATCGAGCTGTTTTTT. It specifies CASSSAGIELFF.

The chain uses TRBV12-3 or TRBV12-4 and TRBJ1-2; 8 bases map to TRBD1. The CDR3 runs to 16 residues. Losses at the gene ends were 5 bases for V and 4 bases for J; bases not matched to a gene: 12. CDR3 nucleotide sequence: TGTGCCAGCAGTCCGCAGGGGGCACTAAGGCCCTATGGCTACACCTTC. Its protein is CASSPQGALRPYGYTF.

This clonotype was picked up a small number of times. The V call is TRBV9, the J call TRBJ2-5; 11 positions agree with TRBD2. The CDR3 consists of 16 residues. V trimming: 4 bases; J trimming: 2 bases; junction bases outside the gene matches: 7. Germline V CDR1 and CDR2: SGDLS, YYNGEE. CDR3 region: CASSPRTSGFQETQYF. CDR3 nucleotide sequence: TGTGCCAGCAGCCCACGGACTAGCGGGTTTCAAGAGACCCAGTACTTC.